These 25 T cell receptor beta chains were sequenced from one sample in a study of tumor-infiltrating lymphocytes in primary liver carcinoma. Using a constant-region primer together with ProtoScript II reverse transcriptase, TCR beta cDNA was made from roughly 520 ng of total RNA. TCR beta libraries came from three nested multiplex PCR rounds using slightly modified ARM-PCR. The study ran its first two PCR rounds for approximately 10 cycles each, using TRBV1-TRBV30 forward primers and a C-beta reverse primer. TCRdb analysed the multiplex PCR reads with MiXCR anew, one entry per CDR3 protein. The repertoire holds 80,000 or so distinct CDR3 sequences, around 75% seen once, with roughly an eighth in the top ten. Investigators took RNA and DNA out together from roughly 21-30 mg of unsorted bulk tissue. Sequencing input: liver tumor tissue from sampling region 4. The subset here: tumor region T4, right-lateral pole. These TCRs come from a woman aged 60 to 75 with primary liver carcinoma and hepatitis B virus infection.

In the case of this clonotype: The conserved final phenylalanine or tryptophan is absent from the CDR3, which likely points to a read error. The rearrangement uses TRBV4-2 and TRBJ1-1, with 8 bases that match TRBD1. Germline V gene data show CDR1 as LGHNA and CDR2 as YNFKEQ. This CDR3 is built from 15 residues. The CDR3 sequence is CAGSQRQGTLTEAFI. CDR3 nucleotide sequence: TGTGCCGGCAGCCAGCGACAGGGGACGTTGACTGAAGCTTTCATT.

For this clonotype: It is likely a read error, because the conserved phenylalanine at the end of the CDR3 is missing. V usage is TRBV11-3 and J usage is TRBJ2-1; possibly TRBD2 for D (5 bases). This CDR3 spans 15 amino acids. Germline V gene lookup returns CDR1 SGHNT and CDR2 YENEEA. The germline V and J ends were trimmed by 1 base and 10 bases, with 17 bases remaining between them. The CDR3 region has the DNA TGTGCCAGCAGCTTAGTTATTAGTGGGAGAACAGAGCAGTTCTAC. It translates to CASSLVISGRTEQFY.

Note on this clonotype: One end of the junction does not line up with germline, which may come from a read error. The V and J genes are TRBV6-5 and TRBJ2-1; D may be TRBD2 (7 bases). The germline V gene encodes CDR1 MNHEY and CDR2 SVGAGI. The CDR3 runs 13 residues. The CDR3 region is CANQRGGANEQLF. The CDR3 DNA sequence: TGTGCCAACCAAAGGGGGGGGGCTAATGAGCAGCTCTTC.

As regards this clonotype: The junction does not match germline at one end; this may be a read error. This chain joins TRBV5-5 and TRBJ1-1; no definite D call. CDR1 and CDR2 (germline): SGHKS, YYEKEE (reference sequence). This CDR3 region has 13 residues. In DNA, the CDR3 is TGTGTCAGCAGCCGGGAGCTCAACATTGAAGCTTTCTTT. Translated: CVSSRELNIEAFF.

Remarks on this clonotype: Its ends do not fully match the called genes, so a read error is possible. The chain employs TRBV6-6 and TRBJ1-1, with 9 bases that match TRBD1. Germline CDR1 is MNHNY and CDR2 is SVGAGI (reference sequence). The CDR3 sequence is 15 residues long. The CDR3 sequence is CASSLQGAANTEALF. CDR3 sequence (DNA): TGTGCCAGCAGCCTACAGGGGGCGGCGAACACTGAAGCTTTATTT.

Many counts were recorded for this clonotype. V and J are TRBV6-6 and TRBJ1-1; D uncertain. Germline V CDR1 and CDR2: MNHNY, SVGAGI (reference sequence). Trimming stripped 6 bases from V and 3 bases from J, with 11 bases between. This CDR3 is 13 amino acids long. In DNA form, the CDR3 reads TGTGCCAGCAGCGATACCCAGTACACTGAAGCTTTCTTT. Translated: CASSDTQYTEAFF.

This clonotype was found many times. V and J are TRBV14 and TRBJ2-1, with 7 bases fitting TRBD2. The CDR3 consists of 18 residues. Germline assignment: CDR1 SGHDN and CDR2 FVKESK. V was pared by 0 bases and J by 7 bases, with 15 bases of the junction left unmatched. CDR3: CASSQDSGRLAARNEQFF. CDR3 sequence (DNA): TGTGCCAGCAGCCAAGATTCGGGGCGCCTAGCGGCTAGGAATGAGCAGTTCTTC.

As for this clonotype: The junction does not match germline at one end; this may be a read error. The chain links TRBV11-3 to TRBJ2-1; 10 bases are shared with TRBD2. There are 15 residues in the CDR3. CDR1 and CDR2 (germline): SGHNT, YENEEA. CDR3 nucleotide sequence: TGTACCAGCAACTTATCCGGGACTAGCGTCGGTGAGCAGTTCTTC. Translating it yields CTSNLSGTSVGEQFF. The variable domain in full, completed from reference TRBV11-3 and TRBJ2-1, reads EAGVVQSPRYKIIEKKQPVAFWCNPISGHNTLYWYLQNLGQGPELLIRYENEEAVDDSQLPKDRFSAERLKGVDSTLKIQPAELGDSAVYLCTSNLSGTSVGEQFFGPGTRLTVL.

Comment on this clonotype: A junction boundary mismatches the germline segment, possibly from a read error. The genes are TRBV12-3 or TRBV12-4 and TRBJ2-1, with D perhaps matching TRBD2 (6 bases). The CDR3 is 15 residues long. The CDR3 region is CASSLALASVNEKFF. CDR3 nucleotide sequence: TGTGCCAGCAGTTTGGCCCTAGCGTCAGTCAATGAGAAGTTCTTC.

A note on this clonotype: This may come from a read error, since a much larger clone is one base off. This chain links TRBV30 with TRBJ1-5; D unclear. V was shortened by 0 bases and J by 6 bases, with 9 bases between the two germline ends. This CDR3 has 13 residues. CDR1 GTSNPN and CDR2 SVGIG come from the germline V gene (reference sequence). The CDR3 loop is CAWSVQSGQPQHF. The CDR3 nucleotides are TGTGCCTGGAGTGTACAGAGTGGTCAGCCCCAGCATTTT. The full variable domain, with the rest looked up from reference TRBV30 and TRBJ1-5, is SQTIHQWPATLVQPVGSPLSLECTVEGTSNPNLYWYRQAAGRGLQLLFYSVGIGQISSEVPQNLSASRPQDRQFILSSKKLLLSDSGFYLCAWSVQSGQPQHFGDGTRLSIL.

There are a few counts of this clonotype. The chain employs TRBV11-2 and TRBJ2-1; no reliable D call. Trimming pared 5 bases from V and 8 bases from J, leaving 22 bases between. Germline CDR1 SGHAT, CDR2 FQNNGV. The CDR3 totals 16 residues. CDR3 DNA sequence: TGTGCCAGCAGCAGACCAAACCCCGAGGTTGCCCATGAGCAGTTCTTC. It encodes CASSRPNPEVAHEQFF.

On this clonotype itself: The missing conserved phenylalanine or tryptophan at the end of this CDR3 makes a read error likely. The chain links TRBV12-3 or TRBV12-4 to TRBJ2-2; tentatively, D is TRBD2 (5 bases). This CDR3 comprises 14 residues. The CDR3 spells CASSLEGYPGKLFS. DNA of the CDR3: TGTGCCAGCAGTTTAGAGGGCTATCCCGGGAAGCTGTTTTCT.

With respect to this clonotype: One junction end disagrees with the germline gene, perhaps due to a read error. Here the CDR3 reads CSTGWGTGELYF. The DNA of the CDR3 is TGCAGCACCGGATGGGGCACCGGGGAGCTGTATTTT. The gene calls are TRBV29-1 and TRBJ2-2; D possibly uses TRBD1 or TRBD2 (5 bases each). This CDR3 spans 12 amino acids. The germline V gene encodes CDR1 SQVTM and CDR2 ANQGSEA.

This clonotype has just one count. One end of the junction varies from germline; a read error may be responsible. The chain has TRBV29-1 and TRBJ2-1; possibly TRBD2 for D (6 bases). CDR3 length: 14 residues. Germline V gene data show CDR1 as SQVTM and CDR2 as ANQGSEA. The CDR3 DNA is TGTAGCGTTATCGGGAGAGGCTCCTACAATGAGCAGTTCTTC. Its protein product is CSVIGRGSYNEQFF.

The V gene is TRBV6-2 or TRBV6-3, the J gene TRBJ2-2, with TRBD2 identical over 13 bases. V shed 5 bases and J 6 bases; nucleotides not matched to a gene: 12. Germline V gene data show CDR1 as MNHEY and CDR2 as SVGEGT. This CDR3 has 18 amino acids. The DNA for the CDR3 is TGTGCCAGCAGTCGTTGGACTAGCGGGAGTCTCTACGCCGGGGAGCTGTTTTTT. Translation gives CASSRWTSGSLYAGELFF.

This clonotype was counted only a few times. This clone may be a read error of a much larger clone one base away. Here the CDR3 reads CASRRTWDTGGLFF. In nucleotides, the CDR3 is TGTGCCAGCAGGAGGACTTGGGACACCGGGGGGCTGTTTTTT. The J gene is TRBJ2-2, the V gene TRBV6-5, with D possibly called TRBD1 or TRBD2 (6 bases each). The CDR3 length is 14 residues. Germline V gives CDR1 MNHEY, CDR2 SVGAGI.

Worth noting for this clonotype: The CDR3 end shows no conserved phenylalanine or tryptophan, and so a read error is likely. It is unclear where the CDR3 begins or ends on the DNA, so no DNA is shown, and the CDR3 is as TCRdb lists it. CDR3: CASSQDFRGTSSYKQYS. The J gene is TRBJ2-7, the V gene TRBV4-2; the table assigns TRBD1, which was not confirmed against the DNA. Germline values: CDR1 LGHNA, CDR2 YNFKEQ. The CDR3 spans 17 amino acids, including both terminal residues.

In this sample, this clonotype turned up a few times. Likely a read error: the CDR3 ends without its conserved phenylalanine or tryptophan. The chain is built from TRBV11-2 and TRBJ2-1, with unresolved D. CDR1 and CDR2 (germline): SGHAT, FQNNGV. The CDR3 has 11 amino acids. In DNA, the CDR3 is TGTGCCGGCAGCACGAACAATGAGCAGTTCCTC. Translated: CAGSTNNEQFL.

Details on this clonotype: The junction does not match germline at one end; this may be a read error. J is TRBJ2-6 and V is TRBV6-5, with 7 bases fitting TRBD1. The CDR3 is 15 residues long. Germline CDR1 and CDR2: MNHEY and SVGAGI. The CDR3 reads CARSYRGSGANVLTF. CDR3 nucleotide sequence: TGTGCCAGAAGTTACAGGGGCTCTGGGGCCAATGTCCTGACTTTC.

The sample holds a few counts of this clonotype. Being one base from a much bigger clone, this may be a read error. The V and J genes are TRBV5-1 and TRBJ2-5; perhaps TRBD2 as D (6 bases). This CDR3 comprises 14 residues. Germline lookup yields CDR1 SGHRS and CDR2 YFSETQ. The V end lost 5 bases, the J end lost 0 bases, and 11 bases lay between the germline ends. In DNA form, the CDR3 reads TGCGCCAGCAGGGCGGGAACATACCAAGAGACCCAGTACTTC. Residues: CASRAGTYQETQYF.

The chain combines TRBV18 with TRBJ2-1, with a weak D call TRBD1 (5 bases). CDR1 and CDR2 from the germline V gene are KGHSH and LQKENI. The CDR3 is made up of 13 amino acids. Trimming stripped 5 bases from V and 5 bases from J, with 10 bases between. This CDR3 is CASSSNRNNEQFF. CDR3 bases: TGTGCCAGCTCAAGCAACAGGAACAATGAGCAGTTCTTC.

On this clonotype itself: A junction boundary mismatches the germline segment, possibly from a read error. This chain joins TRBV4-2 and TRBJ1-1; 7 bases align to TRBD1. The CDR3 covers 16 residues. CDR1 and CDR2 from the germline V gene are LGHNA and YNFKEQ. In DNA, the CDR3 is TGTGCCAACAGCCAACCATACAGGGGTGAAAACACTGAAGCTTCCTTT. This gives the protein CANSQPYRGENTEASF.

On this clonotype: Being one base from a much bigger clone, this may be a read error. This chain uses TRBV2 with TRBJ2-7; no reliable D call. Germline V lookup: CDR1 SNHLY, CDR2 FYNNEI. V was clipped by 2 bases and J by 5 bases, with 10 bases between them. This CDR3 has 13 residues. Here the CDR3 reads CASSERGSHEQYF. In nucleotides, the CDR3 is TGTGCCAGCAGTGAAAGAGGTTCCCACGAGCAGTACTTC.

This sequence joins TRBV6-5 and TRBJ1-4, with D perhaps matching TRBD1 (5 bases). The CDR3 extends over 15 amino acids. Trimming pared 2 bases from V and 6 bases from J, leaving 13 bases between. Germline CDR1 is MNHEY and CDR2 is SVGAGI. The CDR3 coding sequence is TGTGCCAGCAGTTACAAAGGGGCTGGTGATGAAAAACTGTTTTTT. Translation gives CASSYKGAGDEKLFF.

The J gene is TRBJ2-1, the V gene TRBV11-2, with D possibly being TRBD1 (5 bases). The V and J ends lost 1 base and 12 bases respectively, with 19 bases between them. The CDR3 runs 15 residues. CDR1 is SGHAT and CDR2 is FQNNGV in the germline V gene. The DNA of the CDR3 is TGTGCCAGCAGCTTAGTTCCAGGGTCCTACAATCTGCAGTTCTTC. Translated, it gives CASSLVPGSYNLQFF.